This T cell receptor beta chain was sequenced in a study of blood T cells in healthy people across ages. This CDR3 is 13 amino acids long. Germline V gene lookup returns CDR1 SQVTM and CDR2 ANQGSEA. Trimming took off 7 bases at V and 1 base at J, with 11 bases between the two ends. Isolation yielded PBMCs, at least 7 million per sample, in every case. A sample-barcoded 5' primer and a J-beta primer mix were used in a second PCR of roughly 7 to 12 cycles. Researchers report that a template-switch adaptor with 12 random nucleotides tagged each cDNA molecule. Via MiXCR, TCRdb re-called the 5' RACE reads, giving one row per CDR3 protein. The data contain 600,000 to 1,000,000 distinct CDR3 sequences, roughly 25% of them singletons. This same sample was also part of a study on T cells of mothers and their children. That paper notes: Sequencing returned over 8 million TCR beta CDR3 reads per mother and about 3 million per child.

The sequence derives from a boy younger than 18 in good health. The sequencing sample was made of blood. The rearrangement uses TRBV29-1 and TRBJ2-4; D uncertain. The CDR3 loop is CSARSWAKNIQYF. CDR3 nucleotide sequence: TGCAGCGCCCGATCCTGGGCCAAAAACATTCAGTACTTC.